This T cell receptor (beta chain) appears in the sequencing data of a study of CD8 T cells in Susac syndrome. V was trimmed by 3 bases and J by 6 bases, leaving 17 bases between them. The CDR3 consists of 15 residues. Germline CDR1 reads KGHSH; CDR2 reads LQKENI. With random hexamers, roughly 0.45 to 1 ug RNA was reverse transcribed. Coverage of TCR beta CDR3 amplification by immunoSEQ multiplex PCR extended to 54 Vbeta and 13 Jbeta. TCRdb analysed the immunoSEQ multiplex PCR reads with MiXCR anew, one entry per CDR3 protein. Among about 150,000 distinct CDR3 sequences listed, 95% were seen once. Sequencing of TCR beta was performed on blood CD8+ T cells and on blood CD4+ T cells. The multiple sclerosis controls, all treatment-naive patients, had relapsing-remitting disease that was stable or active. TEMRA cells were FACS-enriched, unlike CD8+ and CD4+ T cells, which were negatively isolated.

This sequence joins TRBV18 and TRBJ1-2; tentatively, D is TRBD1 (5 bases). The TCR sequence derives from a human donor with multiple sclerosis. The sample was CD8+ T cells from PBMCs. In nucleotides, the CDR3 is TGTGCCAGCTCACCCCTGGGACCGGGAAGAGATGGCTACACCTTC. This codes for CASSPLGPGRDGYTF.